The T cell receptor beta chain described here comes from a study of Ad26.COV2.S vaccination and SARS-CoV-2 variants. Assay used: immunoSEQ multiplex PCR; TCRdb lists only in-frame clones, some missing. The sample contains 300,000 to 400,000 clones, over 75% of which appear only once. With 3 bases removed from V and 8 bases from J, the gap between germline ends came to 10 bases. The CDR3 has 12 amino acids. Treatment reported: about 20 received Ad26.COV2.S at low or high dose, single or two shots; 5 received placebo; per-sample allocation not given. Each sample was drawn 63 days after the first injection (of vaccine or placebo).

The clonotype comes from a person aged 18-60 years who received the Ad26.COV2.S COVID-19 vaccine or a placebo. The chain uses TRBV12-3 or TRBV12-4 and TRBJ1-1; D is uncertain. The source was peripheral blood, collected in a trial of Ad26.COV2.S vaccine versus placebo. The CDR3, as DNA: TGTGCCAGCAGTTTCGAGGAGCAAGAAGCTTTCTTT. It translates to CASSFEEQEAFF.